One sample yielded the 10 T cell receptor beta chains listed below, sequenced in a study of shared clonotypes between healthy human individuals. TCRdb's table, derived via immunoSEQ multiplex PCR, lists solely in-frame clones and lacks some. The table lists 2 million to 2.5 million clones, approximately 93% of them singletons. The sample comprised naive CD4+ T cells from PBMCs. Subset of the sample: CD45RA+ positively selected. The source is a man between 18 and 35 years old in good health. Some clones in this sample may be carry-over from other donors' samples.

V usage is TRBV5-4 and J usage is TRBJ2-1; TRBD1 matches 7 bases. The V gene end was trimmed by 5 bases and the J gene end by 10 bases; junction bases not matched to a gene: 3. Looked up from germline, CDR1 is SGHNT and CDR2 is YYREEE (reference sequence). The CDR3 is 11 amino acids. In DNA form, the CDR3 reads TGTGCCAGCAGAGGGGGCCAGGAGCAGTTCTTC. Its protein is CASRGGQEQFF.

V and J are TRBV10-3 and TRBJ1-5; possible D gene TRBD1, 6 bases. This CDR3 is built from 13 residues. The germline gives CDR1 ENHRY, CDR2 SYGVKD. Deletions cut 5 bases from V and 7 bases from J, with 12 bases between. CDR3: CAISNRVEQPQHF. For the CDR3, the DNA is TGTGCCATCAGTAACAGGGTGGAGCAGCCCCAGCATTTT.

The chain uses TRBV27 and TRBJ2-2; 9 bases are a match to TRBD1. J lost 8 bases, V lost 2 bases, and 9 bases had no gene match. There are 16 residues in the CDR3. Germline assignment: CDR1 MNHEY and CDR2 SMNVEV (reference sequence). CDR3 in amino acids: CASSLDDRGSRGELFF. The CDR3 DNA is TGTGCCAGCAGTTTAGATGACAGGGGGTCTCGGGGGGAGCTGTTTTTT.

The rearrangement links TRBV28 to TRBJ2-1; no clear D gene. The CDR3 totals 16 residues. Trimming left V 2 bases short and J 4 bases short, with 15 bases between. CDR1 MDHEN and CDR2 SYDVKM come from the germline V gene. The CDR3 here is CASSLPLGGLYNEQFF. CDR3 nucleotides: TGTGCCAGCAGTTTACCTCTCGGTGGTCTGTACAATGAGCAGTTCTTC.

The V gene is TRBV28, the J gene TRBJ1-5; TRBD1 agrees at 9 bases. Germline CDR1 MDHEN, CDR2 SYDVKM. This CDR3 has 16 amino acids. Trimming removed 2 bases from V and 1 base from J; junction bases left unmatched: 3. The CDR3 reads CASSLIGQGSNQPQHF. CDR3 coding DNA: TGTGCCAGCAGTTTAATCGGACAGGGGAGCAATCAGCCCCAGCATTTT.

The chain joins TRBV4-2 to TRBJ2-7, with a weak D call TRBD2 (5 bases). Germline V gene lookup returns CDR1 LGHNA and CDR2 YNFKEQ. This CDR3 is 14 amino acids long. Trimming stripped 0 bases from V and 6 bases from J, with 12 bases between. This CDR3 reads CASSQDSLAPEQYF. The CDR3 DNA follows: TGTGCCAGCAGCCAAGACTCCCTAGCACCCGAGCAGTACTTC.

This sequence joins TRBV18 and TRBJ1-2, with 7 bases lining up with TRBD1. The V segment lost 3 bases and the J segment 8 bases; nucleotides outside the gene matches: 9. This CDR3 spans 14 amino acids. Germline loops: CDR1 KGHSH, CDR2 LQKENI. The CDR3 DNA reads as TGTGCCAGCTCACCCCAAACAGGGGATAAGGGCTACACCTTC. Translated: CASSPQTGDKGYTF.

The CDR3 reads CATIAWQSLAEAFF. CDR3 DNA: TGTGCCACCATTGCCTGGCAAAGTCTGGCTGAAGCTTTCTTT. V usage is TRBV28 and J usage is TRBJ1-1; D is unresolved. V shed 10 bases and J shed 6 bases, with 21 bases lying between them. CDR3 length: 14 amino acids. The V gene's germline CDR1 is MDHEN and CDR2 SYDVKM.

Here the CDR3 DNA reads TGTGCCAGCAGCTTAGGGTGGAGCAGCCGCACAGATACGCAGTATTTT. Encoded protein: CASSLGWSSRTDTQYF. The chain couples TRBV7-9 to TRBJ2-3; D gene unclear. Germline V lookup: CDR1 SEHNR, CDR2 FQNEAQ (reference sequence). V was cut by 1 base and J by 1 base, with 12 bases left in between. The CDR3 totals 16 residues.

This clone was detected only once. The chain has TRBV15 and TRBJ2-5; 10 bases agree with TRBD2. The CDR3 totals 18 residues. The V gene's germline CDR1 is LNHNV and CDR2 YYDKDF (reference sequence). V was pared by 1 base and J by 2 bases, with 10 bases of the junction left unmatched. CDR3 sequence: CATSRGAGGPMGQETQYF. The CDR3 DNA follows: TGTGCCACCAGCAGAGGAGCGGGAGGGCCAATGGGTCAAGAGACCCAGTACTTC.